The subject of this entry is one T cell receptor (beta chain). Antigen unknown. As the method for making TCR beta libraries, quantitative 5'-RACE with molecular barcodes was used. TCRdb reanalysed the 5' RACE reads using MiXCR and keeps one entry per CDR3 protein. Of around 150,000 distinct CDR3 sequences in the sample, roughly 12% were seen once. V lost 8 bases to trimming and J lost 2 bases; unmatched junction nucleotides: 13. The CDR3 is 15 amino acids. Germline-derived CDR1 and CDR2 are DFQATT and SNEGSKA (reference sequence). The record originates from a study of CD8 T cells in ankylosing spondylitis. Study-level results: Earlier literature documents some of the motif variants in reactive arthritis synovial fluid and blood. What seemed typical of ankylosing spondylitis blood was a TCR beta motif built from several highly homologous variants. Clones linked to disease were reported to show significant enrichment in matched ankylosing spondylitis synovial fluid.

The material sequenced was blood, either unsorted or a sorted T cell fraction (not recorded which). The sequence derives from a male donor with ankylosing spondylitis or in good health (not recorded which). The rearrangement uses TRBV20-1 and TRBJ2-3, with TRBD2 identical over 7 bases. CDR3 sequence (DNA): TGCAGTACTACAGCGGGGACTACGAACACAGATACGCAGTATTTT. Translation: CSTTAGTTNTDTQYF.